This passage covers 8 T cell receptor beta chains from one sample sequenced in a study of T-cell reconstitution after alpha-beta-depleted transplantation in children. Molecular barcoding with unique molecular identifiers was used for the TCRbeta library. TCRdb itself ran the PCR reads through MiXCR, one entry per CDR3 protein. The sample records about 91,000 distinct CDR3 sequences, 8% to 9% being singletons. The input for sequencing was PBMCs from the stem cell graft donor, taken from the stem cell graft. The receptors shown here come from a human donor who donated a stem cell graft to a child with congenital amegakaryocytic thrombocytopenia.

This clonotype was found many times. The chain combines TRBV20-1 with TRBJ1-1; the D is unclear. The V end lost 5 bases, the J end lost 1 base, and 11 bases lay between the germline ends. Germline lookup yields CDR1 DFQATT and CDR2 SNEGSKA (reference sequence). The CDR3 sequence is 13 residues long. This CDR3 is CSASAGGNTEAFF. In nucleotides, the CDR3 is TGCAGTGCTTCGGCGGGAGGGAACACTGAAGCTTTCTTT.

This clonotype was seen at least ten times. The chain couples TRBV5-6 to TRBJ1-2; possibly TRBD1 for D (5 bases). This CDR3 region has 15 residues. Germline-derived CDR1 and CDR2 are SGHDT and YYEEEE. The V end lost 5 bases, the J end lost 5 bases, and 19 bases lay between the germline ends. CDR3 protein: CASRPYSQGGYGYTF. The DNA of the CDR3 is TGTGCCAGCAGGCCCTATTCCCAGGGTGGATATGGCTACACCTTC.

This clonotype was counted a few times. The gene calls are TRBV19 and TRBJ1-5; TRBD1 aligns across 9 bases. CDR3 length: 16 residues. Trimming cost V 3 bases and J 11 bases; bases outside gene matches: 14. Germline values: CDR1 LNHDA, CDR2 SQIVND (reference sequence). The CDR3 spells CASSIRTGAPMMAQHF. CDR3 in DNA: TGTGCCAGTAGTATTAGGACAGGGGCCCCTATGATGGCCCAGCATTTT.

This clonotype has only a few counts. A much larger clone differs from this one at a single base, so this may be a read error. The chain is built from TRBV10-3 and TRBJ2-4; D may correspond to TRBD1 or TRBD2 (5 bases each). Germline loops: CDR1 ENHRY, CDR2 SYGVKD. The CDR3 sequence is 14 residues long. CDR3 region: CAIGDPEAKNSQYF. The DNA for the CDR3 is TGTGCCATCGGGGACCCCGAAGCCAAAAACAGTCAGTACTTC.

This clonotype was observed many times. A much bigger clone sits one base away, suggesting this may be a read error. This chain links TRBV5-5 with TRBJ2-6; tentatively, D is TRBD2 (6 bases). The CDR3 sequence is 15 residues long. Germline V CDR1 and CDR2: SGHKS, YYEKEE (reference sequence). CDR3 in amino acids: CASSLKGTGANGLTF. For the CDR3, the DNA is TGTGCCAGCAGCTTGAAAGGGACTGGGGCCAACGGCCTGACTTTC.

This clonotype was detected ten times or more. A much larger clone sits a single nucleotide away, making a read error possible. V gene TRBV12-3 or TRBV12-4 combines with J gene TRBJ2-3, with D unclear. With 7 bases removed from V and 2 bases from J, the gap between germline ends came to 13 bases. This CDR3 contains 14 residues. CDR3 coding DNA: TGTGCCAGCACCCCCACCGAGGTCACAGATACGCAGTATTTT. Its translation is CASTPTEVTDTQYF.

This clonotype was found many times. CDR3 protein: CASIPKTIRQHF. The CDR3 nucleotides are TGCGCCAGCATACCAAAGACTATCCGCCAGCATTTT. This chain uses TRBV5-1 with TRBJ1-5; D unresolved. CDR1 and CDR2 from the germline V gene are SGHRS and YFSETQ. V gave up 6 bases and J gave up 12 bases, with 16 bases separating them. The CDR3 runs to 12 residues.

This clonotype appeared many times. The chain links TRBV5-1 to TRBJ2-3; D is unclear. This CDR3 spans 12 amino acids. Trimming shortened V by 0 bases and J by 3 bases, and 2 bases separated the two germline ends. CDR1 SGHRS and CDR2 YFSETQ come from the germline V gene. DNA of the CDR3: TGCGCCAGCAGCTTGGAAACAGATACGCAGTATTTT. Its protein product is CASSLETDTQYF.